This T cell receptor beta chain was recorded in a study of blood T cell repertoires in COVID-19. Study-level information: Sites in the United States, Italy and Spain provided acute and convalescent COVID-19 samples. Nucleic acid was either cDNA or gDNA, and it came from T cells, B-cell-depleted T cells, or PBMCs.

In the original workflow: Nucleated cell number was recorded as an estimate derived from reference gene primer amplification. Profiled with immunoSEQ multiplex PCR; TCRdb holds only in-frame clones, not every one. V and J calls and clone size are those listed in that table; D and trimming were worked out from the DNA. The table includes fewer than 130,000 clones, roughly four fifths detected once. This TCR was recovered from a woman between 55 and 75 years old with acute or convalescent COVID-19. Specimen: peripheral blood.

CDR3 bases: TGTGCCAGCAGCCCGGGTCGGGGGACAGATACGCAGTATTTT. Protein: CASSPGRGTDTQYF. The J gene is TRBJ2-3, the V gene TRBV7-9, with D possibly being TRBD2 (6 bases). V was shortened by 5 bases and J by 3 bases, with 12 bases between the two germline ends. Germline CDR1 SEHNR, CDR2 FQNEAQ (reference sequence). This CDR3 is built from 14 residues.